Shown below are 17 T cell receptor beta chains from a single sample sequenced in a study of blood T cell repertoires in COVID-19. TCRdb's copy holds only in-frame clones and misses some; the assay was immunoSEQ multiplex PCR. The sample lists about 27,000 clones, around 90% occurring once. The sequencing input was peripheral blood. The receptor source for this set is a woman in her fifties or sixties with active COVID-19.

J is TRBJ1-6 and V is TRBV18; D might be TRBD1 (5 bases). The CDR3 is made up of 14 amino acids. With 5 bases removed from V and 7 bases from J, the gap between germline ends came to 12 bases. CDR1 is KGHSH, CDR2 LQKENI, per germline. The CDR3 DNA reads TGTGCCAGCTCAGGGGACTCAAGCAATTCACCCCTCCACTTT. It specifies CASSGDSSNSPLHF.

This clone was detected once. The chain uses TRBV3-1 (or the pseudogene TRBV3-2) and TRBJ1-1; possible D gene TRBD1, 5 bases. The CDR3 has 12 residues. From germline, CDR1 is LGHDT and CDR2 YNNKEL (reference sequence). V shed 3 bases and J shed 7 bases, with 9 bases lying between them. The CDR3 DNA reads as TGTGCCAGCAGCCACAGGGATGGTGAAGCTTTCTTT. This encodes CASSHRDGEAFF.

CDR3 DNA: TGTGCCACACAGGGGGACGGGACAATCTACGAGCAGTACTTC. It codes for CATQGDGTIYEQYF. This chain joins TRBV10-3 and TRBJ2-7; 8 nucleotides line up with TRBD1. With 10 bases clipped from V and 3 bases from J, the junction kept 11 bases outside the gene matches. The V gene's germline CDR1 is ENHRY and CDR2 SYGVKD. The CDR3 sequence is 14 residues long.

The chain carries TRBV5-4 and TRBJ1-2; D not resolved. The CDR3 consists of 16 residues. CDR1 and CDR2 from the germline V gene are SGHNT and YYREEE (reference sequence). V was cut by 0 bases and J by 0 bases, with 12 bases left in between. Here the CDR3 DNA reads TGTGCCAGCAGCTTGGCTCGCGAGGGTGCTAACTATGGCTACACCTTC. Translated, it gives CASSLAREGANYGYTF.

The V gene is TRBV2, the J gene TRBJ2-1; maybe TRBD2 (5 bases). Trimming cost V 2 bases and J 2 bases, with 10 bases left between them. Germline V gives CDR1 SNHLY, CDR2 FYNNEI. This CDR3 is built from 15 residues. CDR3 sequence (DNA): TGTGCCAGCAGTGAAAGGAGCGGTACCTACAATGAGCAGTTCTTC. Protein product: CASSERSGTYNEQFF.

This sequence joins TRBV6-5 and TRBJ1-1; weak D call: TRBD1 (5 bases). V was shortened by 6 bases and J by 1 base, with 9 bases between the two germline ends. This CDR3 contains 13 residues. The V gene's germline CDR1 is MNHEY and CDR2 SVGAGI. Here the CDR3 DNA reads TGTGCCAGCAGAACGACAGAGAACACTGAAGCTTTCTTT. This gives the protein CASRTTENTEAFF.

Comments on this clone: Other DNA variants within this sample encode the same CDR3. The J gene is TRBJ2-1, the V gene TRBV7-9, with D maybe TRBD2 (5 bases). The V gene lost 0 bases and the J gene lost 2 bases, with 11 bases spanning the gap. The CDR3 extends over 16 amino acids. CDR1 is SEHNR, CDR2 FQNEAQ, per germline (reference sequence). In nucleotides, the CDR3 is TGTGCCAGCAGCTTAGCGCTCGCGGGTGCCTACAATGAGCAGTTCTTC. Translating it yields CASSLALAGAYNEQFF.

CDR3 protein: CASSQRWTSGWDEQFF. The DNA for the CDR3 is TGTGCCAGCAGCCAAAGATGGACTAGTGGGTGGGATGAGCAGTTCTTC. J is TRBJ2-1 and V is TRBV7-2, with TRBD2 matching 7 bases. After removal of 5 bases from V and 8 bases from J, the junction contained 15 bases not matched to a gene. CDR3 length: 16 residues. Germline V gene sequence: CDR1 SGHTA, CDR2 FQGNSA.

By share, this clone ranks as medium-sized. The chain joins TRBV5-1 to TRBJ1-6; unclear D gene. Germline V gives CDR1 SGHRS, CDR2 YFSETQ. V lost 2 bases to trimming and J lost 8 bases, with 8 bases between them. This CDR3 spans 13 amino acids. The CDR3 DNA reads as TGCGCCAGCAGCTTAAAAATAGATTCACCCCTCCACTTT. Translating gives CASSLKIDSPLHF. Together with reference TRBV5-1 and TRBJ1-6, the CDR3 gives the full variable domain: KAGVTQTPRYLIKTRGQQVTLSCSPISGHRSVSWYQQTPGQGLQFLFEYFSETQRNKGNFPGRFSGRQFSNSRSEMNVSTLELGDSALYLCASSLKIDSPLHFGNGTRLTVT.

This chain connects TRBV10-3 to TRBJ2-2, with 10 positions matching TRBD2. The CDR3 runs to 15 residues. Germline CDR1 and CDR2: ENHRY and SYGVKD. The trim removed 8 bases at V and 5 bases at J, leaving 8 bases unmatched. The CDR3 bases are TGTGCCATCCGGGAGCGGGAGGGTCGGACCGGGGAGCTGTTTTTT. Amino acids: CAIREREGRTGELFF.

This clone was seen a few times. The chain carries TRBV5-1 and TRBJ1-1; D gene uncertain. Trimming left V 0 bases short and J 1 base short, with 4 bases between. Germline loops: CDR1 SGHRS, CDR2 YFSETQ. There are 13 residues in the CDR3. The CDR3 spells CASSLEANTEAFF. The CDR3 DNA is TGCGCCAGCAGCTTGGAAGCGAACACTGAAGCTTTCTTT.

The V and J genes are TRBV6-5 and TRBJ1-2; 12 bases match TRBD1. This CDR3 has 14 amino acids. After removal of 6 bases from V and 8 bases from J, the junction contained 7 bases not matched to a gene. Germline V CDR1 and CDR2: MNHEY, SVGAGI. CDR3 bases: TGTGCCAGCAGGGGACAGGGGGCGCCGGGAGGCTACACCTTC. This encodes CASRGQGAPGGYTF.

This clone appeared once. This chain uses TRBV18 with TRBJ1-1, with unresolved D. This CDR3 has 14 residues. Germline V gene lookup returns CDR1 KGHSH and CDR2 LQKENI. V dropped 2 bases and J dropped 0 bases, with 7 bases sitting between them. The CDR3 sequence is CASSPTILNTEAFF. In DNA, the CDR3 is TGTGCCAGCTCACCAACAATCTTGAACACTGAAGCTTTCTTT.

The CDR3 nucleotides are TGTGCCAGCAGAGGGGGACAGGGAAATAGGGACACTGAAGCTTTCTTT. Translated: CASRGGQGNRDTEAFF. The V call is TRBV2, the J call TRBJ1-1; 9 bases align to TRBD1. The length of the CDR3 is 16 residues. Germline V lookup: CDR1 SNHLY, CDR2 FYNNEI. V lost 6 bases to trimming and J lost 3 bases; unmatched junction nucleotides: 11. Looking up the rest from reference TRBV2 and TRBJ1-1 gives the full variable domain: EPEVTQTPSHQVTQMGQEVILRCVPISNHLYFYWYRQILGQKVEFLVSFYNNEISEKSEIFDDQFSVERPDGSNFTLKIRSTKLEDSAMYFCASRGGQGNRDTEAFFGQGTRLTVV.

CDR3 sequence: CASSLWERGPQHF. The CDR3 nucleotides are TGTGCCAGCAGCTTATGGGAGCGGGGGCCCCAGCATTTT. The chain employs TRBV7-3 and TRBJ1-5; D is unclear. The germline gives CDR1 SGHTA, CDR2 FQGTGA. The CDR3 contains 13 residues. Trimming shortened V by 2 bases and J by 9 bases, and 11 bases separated the two germline ends.

The rearrangement links TRBV28 to TRBJ1-3, with D tentatively TRBD1 (5 bases). The CDR3 loop spans 14 amino acids. Trimming took 3 bases from V and 4 from J, leaving 10 bases between them. The germline CDR1 and CDR2 sequences are MDHEN and SYDVKM. The CDR3 here is CASSLEGWGNTIYF. DNA of the CDR3: TGTGCCAGCAGTTTGGAGGGGTGGGGAAACACCATATATTTT.

The V and J genes are TRBV11-2 and TRBJ1-5; TRBD1 is a possible D gene (5 bases). There are 15 residues in the CDR3. Germline values: CDR1 SGHAT, CDR2 FQNNGV. V gave up 2 bases and J gave up 9 bases, with 17 bases separating them. In DNA, the CDR3 is TGTGCCAGCAGCTTATTGGCTCCTAAAGACAGGCCCCAGCATTTT. Its translation: CASSLLAPKDRPQHF.